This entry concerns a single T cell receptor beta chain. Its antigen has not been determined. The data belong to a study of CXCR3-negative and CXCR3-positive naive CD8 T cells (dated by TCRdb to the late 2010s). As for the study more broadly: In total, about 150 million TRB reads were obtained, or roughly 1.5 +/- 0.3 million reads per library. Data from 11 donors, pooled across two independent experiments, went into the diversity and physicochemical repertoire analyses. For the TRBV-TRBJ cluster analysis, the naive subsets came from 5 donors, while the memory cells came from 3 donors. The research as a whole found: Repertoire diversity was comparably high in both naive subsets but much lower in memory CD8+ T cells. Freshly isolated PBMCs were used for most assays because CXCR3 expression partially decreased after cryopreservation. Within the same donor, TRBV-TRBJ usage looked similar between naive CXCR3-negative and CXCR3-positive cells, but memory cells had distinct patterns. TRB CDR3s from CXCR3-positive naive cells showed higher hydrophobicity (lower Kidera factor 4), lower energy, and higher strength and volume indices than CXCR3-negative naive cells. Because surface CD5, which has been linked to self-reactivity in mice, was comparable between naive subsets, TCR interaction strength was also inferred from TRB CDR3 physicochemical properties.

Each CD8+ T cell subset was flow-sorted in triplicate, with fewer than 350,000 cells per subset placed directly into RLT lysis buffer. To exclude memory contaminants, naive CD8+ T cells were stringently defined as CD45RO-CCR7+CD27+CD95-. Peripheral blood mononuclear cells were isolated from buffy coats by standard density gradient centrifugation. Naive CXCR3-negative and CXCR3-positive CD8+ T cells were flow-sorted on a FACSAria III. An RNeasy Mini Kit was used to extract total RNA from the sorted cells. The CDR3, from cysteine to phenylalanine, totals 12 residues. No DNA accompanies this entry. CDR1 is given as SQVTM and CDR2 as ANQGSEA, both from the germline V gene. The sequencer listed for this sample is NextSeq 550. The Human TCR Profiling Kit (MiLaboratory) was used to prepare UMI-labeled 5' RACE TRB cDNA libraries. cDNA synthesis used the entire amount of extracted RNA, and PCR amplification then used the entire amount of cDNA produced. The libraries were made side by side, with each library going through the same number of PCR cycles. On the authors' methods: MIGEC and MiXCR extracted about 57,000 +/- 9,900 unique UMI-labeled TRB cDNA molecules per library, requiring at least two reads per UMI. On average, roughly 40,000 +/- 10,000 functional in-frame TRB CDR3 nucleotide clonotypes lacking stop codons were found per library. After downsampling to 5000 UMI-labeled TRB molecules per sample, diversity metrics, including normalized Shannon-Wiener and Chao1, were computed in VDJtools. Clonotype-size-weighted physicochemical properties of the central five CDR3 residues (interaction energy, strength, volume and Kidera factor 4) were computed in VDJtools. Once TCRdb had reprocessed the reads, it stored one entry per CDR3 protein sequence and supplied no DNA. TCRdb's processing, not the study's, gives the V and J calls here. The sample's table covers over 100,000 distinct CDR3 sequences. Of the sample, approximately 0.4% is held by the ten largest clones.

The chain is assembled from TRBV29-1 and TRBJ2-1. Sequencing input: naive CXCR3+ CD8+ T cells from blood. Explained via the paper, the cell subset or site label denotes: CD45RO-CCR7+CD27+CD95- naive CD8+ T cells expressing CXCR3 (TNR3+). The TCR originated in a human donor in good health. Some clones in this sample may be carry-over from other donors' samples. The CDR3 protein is CSVESGYGEQFF.